The TCR beta chain under discussion was sequenced for a study of response to subunit inactivated influenza vaccine. TCRdb called the RT-PCR reads again in MiXCR, with one record for every CDR3 protein. This table holds 500,000 to 550,000 distinct CDR3 sequences, around 8% found once. V was shortened by 0 bases and J by 1 base, with 12 bases between the two germline ends. Germline CDR1 reads MNHEY; CDR2 reads SVGAGI. The CDR3 consists of 16 residues. This clonotype showed up many times. This clonotype was obtained from a man aged 50 to 69 who received an inactivated influenza vaccine. The chain joins TRBV6-5 to TRBJ2-5; either TRBD1 or TRBD2 may supply D (5 bases each). The sample consisted of PBMCs from blood, taken around 25 months after vaccination. The CDR3 nucleotides are TGTGCCAGCAGTTACTCCGCTTGGGACGGCCAAGAGACCCAGTACTTC. Protein: CASSYSAWDGQETQYF.